This T cell receptor beta chain was captured in a study of blood T cells in healthy people across ages. The CDR3 length is 16 residues. The V gene lost 1 base and the J gene lost 6 bases, with 16 bases spanning the gap. Germline assignment: CDR1 SGHVS and CDR2 FQNEAQ. It was with a sample-barcoded 5' primer and a J-beta primer mix that a second PCR of roughly 7 to 12 cycles was run. MiXCR, run by TCRdb on the 5' RACE reads, gives a single entry per CDR3 protein. The sample yields some 690,000 distinct CDR3 sequences, 20% to 25% seen once. The chain has TRBV7-8 and TRBJ2-1; D may be TRBD1 or TRBD2 (5 bases each). Sequenced: blood. This TCR derives from a man aged 65 to 85 in good health. CDR3 sequence: CASSLVGASKANEQFF. The CDR3 region has the DNA TGTGCCAGCAGCTTAGTTGGGGCTAGCAAGGCCAATGAGCAGTTCTTC. The full variable domain, rest sourced from reference TRBV7-8 and TRBJ2-1, is GAGVSQSPRYKVAKRGQDVALRCDPISGHVSLFWYQQALGQGPEFLTYFQNEAQLDKSGLPSDRFFAERPEGSVSTLKIQRTQQEDSAVYLCASSLVGASKANEQFFGPGTRLTVL.